Shown below are 18 T cell receptor beta chains from a single sample sequenced in a study of T-cell reconstitution after alpha-beta-depleted transplantation in children. Unique molecular identifiers were used to barcode this TCRbeta library. In TCRdb, the PCR reads were re-called with MiXCR into one record per CDR3 protein. Here the sample spans about 900,000 distinct CDR3 sequences, less than 30% being singletons. The source was PBMCs, mostly from graft donor cells, collected 360 days after TCRalphabeta/CD19-depleted stem cell transplant. These receptors were taken from a boy younger than two who had a stem cell transplant for SCID, so the T cells may come from the graft donor.

This CDR3 reads CASSGWGPETQYF. CDR3 DNA sequence: TGTGCCAGCAGTGGTTGGGGTCCAGAGACCCAGTACTTC. The rearrangement uses TRBV6-1 and TRBJ2-5, with unresolved D. This CDR3 spans 13 amino acids. The germline V gene encodes CDR1 MNHNS and CDR2 SASEGT. V was clipped by 4 bases and J by 4 bases, with 10 bases between them.

The CDR3 here is CSAKFNWPDQPQHF. CDR3 bases: TGCAGTGCTAAGTTTAATTGGCCCGATCAGCCCCAGCATTTT. The J gene is TRBJ1-5, the V gene TRBV20-1; D not resolved. CDR3 length: 14 residues. The germline gives CDR1 DFQATT, CDR2 SNEGSKA (reference sequence). The germline V and J ends were trimmed by 4 bases and 5 bases, with 15 bases remaining between them.

The sample holds a few counts of this clonotype. This chain joins TRBV2 and TRBJ2-5; the D is unclear. The germline V gene has CDR1 SNHLY and CDR2 FYNNEI. The CDR3 is 12 residues long. V was cut by 5 bases and J by 5 bases, with 9 bases left in between. DNA of the CDR3: TGTGCCAGCAGTATGGGTTGGGAGACCCAGTACTTC. Its protein product is CASSMGWETQYF.

There are many counts of this clonotype. The genes are TRBV28 and TRBJ1-3, with D perhaps matching TRBD1 (6 bases). Germline assignment: CDR1 MDHEN and CDR2 SYDVKM. The V and J ends lost 5 bases and 5 bases respectively, with 16 bases between them. The CDR3 runs 15 residues. CDR3 protein: CASSGDLQGRNTIYF. CDR3 in DNA: TGTGCCAGCAGTGGAGACCTTCAGGGGCGAAACACCATATATTTT.

This clonotype was counted between two and nine times. The chain has TRBV6-5 and TRBJ2-2, with unresolved D. Trimming left V 10 bases short and J 7 bases short, with 10 bases between. CDR3 length: 11 residues. Germline V gene sequence: CDR1 MNHEY, CDR2 SVGAGI. The CDR3 loop is CATLLGGELFF. The CDR3 DNA is TGTGCCACCCTCCTAGGCGGGGAGCTGTTTTTT.

This chain links TRBV5-5 with TRBJ2-1; D unresolved. Per germline, CDR1 SGHKS and CDR2 YYEKEE (reference sequence). This CDR3 spans 13 amino acids. V lost 1 base to trimming and J lost 3 bases, with 5 bases between them. In nucleotides, the CDR3 is TGTGCCAGCAGCTTGCAACTCTACAATGAGCAGTTCTTC. The encoded protein is CASSLQLYNEQFF.

V and J are TRBV12-3 or TRBV12-4 and TRBJ1-4; unclear D gene. V lost 5 bases, J lost 0 bases, and 16 bases lay in between. The CDR3 length is 17 residues. As DNA, the CDR3 is TGTGCCAGCAGTCCTAACATGGATCTTACAACTAATGAAAAACTGTTTTTT. Translating gives CASSPNMDLTTNEKLFF.

The chain uses TRBV5-1 and TRBJ2-7, with 11 positions matching TRBD1. Trimming took 4 bases from V and 7 from J; bases not matched to a gene: 7. The CDR3 is made up of 14 amino acids. Per the germline V gene, CDR1 is SGHRS and CDR2 is YFSETQ. CDR3 sequence reads: CASSDRGTGGEQYF. As DNA, the CDR3 is TGCGCCAGCAGCGACCGAGGGACAGGGGGAGAGCAGTACTTC.

The CDR3 here is CASSLLAGWGNEQFF. CDR3 bases: TGTGCCAGCAGCTTACTGGCAGGGTGGGGTAATGAGCAGTTCTTC. This chain links TRBV7-8 with TRBJ2-1; the D gene is possibly TRBD1 (5 bases). The germline V and J ends were trimmed by 2 bases and 7 bases, with 15 bases remaining between them. The CDR3 has 15 residues. Germline V gene lookup returns CDR1 SGHVS and CDR2 FQNEAQ.

This clonotype showed up just a few times. The V and J genes are TRBV12-3 or TRBV12-4 and TRBJ1-4; TRBD1 is a possible D gene (5 bases). The V gene lost 3 bases and the J gene lost 10 bases, with 15 bases spanning the gap. The CDR3 has 14 amino acids. The DNA of the CDR3 is TGTGCCAGCAGTTTTTGGCAGGGAGTGGGAAAACTGTTTTTT. It specifies CASSFWQGVGKLFF.

The chain recombines TRBV7-2 with TRBJ2-5; D possibly corresponds to TRBD1 (7 bases). Germline lookup yields CDR1 SGHTA and CDR2 FQGNSA. The CDR3 consists of 15 residues. Trimming left V 7 bases short and J 1 base short, with 16 bases between. The CDR3 bases are TGTGCCAGCACTCTAGGGGGCGGGATCCAAGAGACCCAGTACTTC. It codes for CASTLGGGIQETQYF.

The J gene is TRBJ2-1, the V gene TRBV2; D tentatively fits TRBD1 or TRBD2 (5 bases each). CDR1 and CDR2 (germline): SNHLY, FYNNEI. V was shortened by 5 bases and J by 4 bases, with 15 bases between the two germline ends. The CDR3 runs to 15 residues. The CDR3, as DNA: TGTGCCAGCAGTCAAAGAGGGGATGGGTACAATGAGCAGTTCTTC. It encodes CASSQRGDGYNEQFF.

This clonotype was observed a single time. V gene TRBV20-1 combines with J gene TRBJ2-3; D uncertain. Germline loops: CDR1 DFQATT, CDR2 SNEGSKA (reference sequence). There are 12 residues in the CDR3. The V and J ends lost 0 bases and 5 bases respectively, with 6 bases between them. CDR3 loop: CSARDRRDTQYF. The CDR3 DNA reads TGCAGTGCTAGAGATCGTCGAGATACGCAGTATTTT.

The genes are TRBV12-3 or TRBV12-4 and TRBJ2-3; TRBD1 matches at 7 bases. The CDR3 contains 13 residues. V trimming: 11 bases; J trimming: 4 bases; junction bases outside the gene matches: 9. DNA for the CDR3: TGTGCCGGACGACAGGGAAATGCAGATACGCAGTATTTT. Translated: CAGRQGNADTQYF.

This rearrangement joins TRBV18 to TRBJ1-4; the D gene is possibly TRBD1 (5 bases). This CDR3 has 13 amino acids. The germline V gene encodes CDR1 KGHSH and CDR2 LQKENI. V lost 2 bases and J 7 bases, leaving 8 bases between the germline ends. The CDR3 DNA is TGTGCCAGCTCACCATCGACAGTTGAAAAACTGTTTTTT. Its translation: CASSPSTVEKLFF.

The V gene is TRBV5-5, the J gene TRBJ2-3; TRBD2 might be the D (5 bases). The CDR3 runs 17 residues. The germline V gene has CDR1 SGHKS and CDR2 YYEKEE (reference sequence). The V end was cut by 5 bases, the J end by 5 bases, with 24 bases between. CDR3 loop: CASSPRPGGSSGDTQYF. In DNA form, the CDR3 reads TGTGCCAGCAGTCCGAGGCCAGGAGGTTCTTCTGGAGATACGCAGTATTTT.

This clonotype was counted ten times or more. The CDR3 here is CATSDSNQPQHF. CDR3 bases: TGTGCCACCAGTGATAGCAATCAGCCCCAGCATTTT. The chain couples TRBV24-1 to TRBJ1-5; D remains unclear. Per the germline V gene, CDR1 is KGHDR and CDR2 is SFDVKD. CDR3 size: 12 residues. Trimming took off 3 bases at V and 1 base at J, with 0 bases between the two ends.

The chain links TRBV2 to TRBJ2-3; D may be TRBD2 (6 bases). In germline, CDR1 is SNHLY, CDR2 FYNNEI. This CDR3 is built from 17 residues. The V gene lost 8 bases and the J gene lost 2 bases, with 23 bases spanning the gap. Here the CDR3 DNA reads TGTGCCAGCGACGATAGAGGGACTTCTCTCTCCACAGATACGCAGTATTTT. It is translated as CASDDRGTSLSTDTQYF.